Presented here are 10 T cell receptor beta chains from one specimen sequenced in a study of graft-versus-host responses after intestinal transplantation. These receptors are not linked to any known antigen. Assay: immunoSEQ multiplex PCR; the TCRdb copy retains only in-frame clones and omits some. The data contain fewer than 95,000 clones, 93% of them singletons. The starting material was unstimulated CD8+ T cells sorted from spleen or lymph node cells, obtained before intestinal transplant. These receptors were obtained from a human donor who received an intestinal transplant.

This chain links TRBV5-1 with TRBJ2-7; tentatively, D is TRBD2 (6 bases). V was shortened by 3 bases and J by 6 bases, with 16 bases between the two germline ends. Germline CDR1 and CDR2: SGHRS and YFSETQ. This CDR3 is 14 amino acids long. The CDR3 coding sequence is TGCGCCAGCAGCTCGTGGGACCCGGAGGGCGAGCAGTACTTC. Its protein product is CASSSWDPEGEQYF.

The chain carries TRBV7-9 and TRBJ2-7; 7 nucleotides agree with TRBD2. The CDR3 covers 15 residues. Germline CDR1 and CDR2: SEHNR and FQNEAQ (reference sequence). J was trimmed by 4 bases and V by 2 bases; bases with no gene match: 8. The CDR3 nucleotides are TGTGCCAGCAGCTTAATGTCGGGGGGAGTGTACGAGCAGTACTTC. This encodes CASSLMSGGVYEQYF.

The CDR3 is CASSGTGSTYNEQFF. The CDR3 coding sequence is TGTGCCAGCAGCGGGACAGGTTCCACCTACAATGAGCAGTTCTTC. The V gene is TRBV9, the J gene TRBJ2-1; 7 bases are a match to TRBD1. Germline values: CDR1 SGDLS, CDR2 YYNGEE. The CDR3 covers 15 residues. V shed 3 bases and J 2 bases; nucleotides not matched to a gene: 5.

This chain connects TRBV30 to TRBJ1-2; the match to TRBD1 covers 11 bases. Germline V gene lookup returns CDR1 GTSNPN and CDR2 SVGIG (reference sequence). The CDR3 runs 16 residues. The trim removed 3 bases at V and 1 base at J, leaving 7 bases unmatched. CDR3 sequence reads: CAWSGVGTGGNYGYTF. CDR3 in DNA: TGTGCCTGGAGCGGGGTGGGGACAGGGGGTAACTATGGCTACACCTTC.

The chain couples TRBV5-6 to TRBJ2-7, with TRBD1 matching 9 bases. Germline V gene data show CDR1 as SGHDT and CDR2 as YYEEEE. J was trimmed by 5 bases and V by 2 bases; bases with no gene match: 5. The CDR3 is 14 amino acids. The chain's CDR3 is CASSFGTGLDEQYF. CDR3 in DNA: TGTGCCAGCAGCTTCGGGACAGGGCTCGACGAGCAGTACTTC.

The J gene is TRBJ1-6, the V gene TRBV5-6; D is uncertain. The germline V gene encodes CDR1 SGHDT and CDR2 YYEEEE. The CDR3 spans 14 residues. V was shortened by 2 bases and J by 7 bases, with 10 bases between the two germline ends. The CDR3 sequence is CASSFWGENSPLHF. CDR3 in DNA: TGTGCCAGCAGCTTCTGGGGAGAGAATTCACCCCTCCACTTT.

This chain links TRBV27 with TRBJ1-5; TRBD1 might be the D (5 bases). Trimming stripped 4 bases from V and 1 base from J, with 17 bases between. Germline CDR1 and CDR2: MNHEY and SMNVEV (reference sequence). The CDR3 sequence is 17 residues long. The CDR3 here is CASSSIGGTESNQPQHF. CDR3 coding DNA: TGTGCCAGCAGTTCGATTGGGGGGACGGAGAGCAATCAGCCCCAGCATTTT.

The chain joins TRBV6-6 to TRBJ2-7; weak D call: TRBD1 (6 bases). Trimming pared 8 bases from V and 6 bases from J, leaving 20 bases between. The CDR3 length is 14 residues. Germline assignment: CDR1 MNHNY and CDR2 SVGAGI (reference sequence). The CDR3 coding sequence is TGTGCCAGCGGAGTACAGGGACCGGGTGGCGAGCAGTACTTC. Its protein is CASGVQGPGGEQYF.

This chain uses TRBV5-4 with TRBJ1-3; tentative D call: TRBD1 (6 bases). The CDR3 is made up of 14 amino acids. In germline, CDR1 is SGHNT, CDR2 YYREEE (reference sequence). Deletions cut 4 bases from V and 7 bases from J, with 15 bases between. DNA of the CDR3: TGTGCCAGCAGCCCTTACAGGGTGTGGAACACCATATATTTT. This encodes CASSPYRVWNTIYF.

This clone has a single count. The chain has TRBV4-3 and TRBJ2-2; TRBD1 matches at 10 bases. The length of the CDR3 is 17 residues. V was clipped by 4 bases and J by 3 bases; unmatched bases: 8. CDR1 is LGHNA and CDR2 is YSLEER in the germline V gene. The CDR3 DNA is TGCGCCAGCAGCCCTCGTGGGGGACAGGGGTACACCGGGGAGCTGTTTTTT. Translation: CASSPRGGQGYTGELFF.